This entry lists 30 T cell receptor beta chains sequenced from one sample in a study of beta chain features in type 1 diabetes. cDNA synthesis used the whole RNA isolate, giving expressed TCRB sequences. Generated by immunoSEQ multiplex PCR, the TCRdb table keeps only in-frame clones and is missing some. The sample lists roughly 150,000 clones; 11% were seen once. What was sequenced was central memory CD4+ T cells from blood. The receptor source for this set is a man younger than 35 in good health.

This clone has ten or more counts. J is TRBJ1-2 and V is TRBV14; unclear D gene. The CDR3 is made up of 15 amino acids. Germline CDR1 and CDR2: SGHDN and FVKESK. V lost 3 bases, J lost 4 bases, and 15 bases lay in between. The CDR3 here is CASSQSVGLSYGYTF. CDR3 DNA sequence: TGTGCCAGCAGCCAGAGTGTAGGGCTAAGCTATGGCTACACCTTC.

This sequence joins TRBV7-2 and TRBJ1-5; TRBD1 matches at 7 bases. Germline V gene lookup returns CDR1 SGHTA and CDR2 FQGNSA. The CDR3 is 16 amino acids. V lost 0 bases and J lost 5; bases outside the gene matches: 7. The CDR3 DNA follows: TGTGCCAGCAGCTTAGCGCAGGCAGGGGGTCATCAGCCCCAGCATTTT. Translating it yields CASSLAQAGGHQPQHF.

This clone was seen at least ten times. This chain links TRBV7-9 with TRBJ1-4, with D maybe TRBD1 (5 bases). Trimming shortened V by 5 bases and J by 4 bases, and 14 bases separated the two germline ends. The CDR3 covers 15 residues. Germline V CDR1 and CDR2: SEHNR, FQNEAQ (reference sequence). This CDR3 is CASSLALQGNEKLFF. CDR3 DNA: TGTGCCAGCAGCCTCGCGTTGCAGGGTAATGAAAAACTGTTTTTT.

The chain couples TRBV7-2 to TRBJ1-3; the D is unclear. V shed 5 bases and J shed 0 bases, with 11 bases lying between them. CDR3 size: 15 residues. The germline V gene has CDR1 SGHTA and CDR2 FQGNSA. CDR3 DNA sequence: TGTGCCAGCAGCCCTTCAGTCCGCTCTGGAAACACCATATATTTT. This sequence encodes CASSPSVRSGNTIYF.

This clone has ten or more counts. In the same sample, other DNA sequences code for this CDR3. This sequence joins TRBV10-3 and TRBJ2-7, with no clear D. This CDR3 region has 12 residues. V was shortened by 2 bases and J by 1 base, with 3 bases between the two germline ends. Germline CDR1 ENHRY, CDR2 SYGVKD. CDR3 residues: CAISEGSYEQYF. The CDR3 bases are TGTGCCATCAGTGAGGGATCCTACGAGCAGTACTTC.

This clone was seen more than once but under ten times. The rearrangement uses TRBV4-1 and TRBJ2-7, with 9 bases fitting TRBD2. Germline CDR1 MGHRA, CDR2 YSYEKL. This CDR3 region has 17 residues. The ends lost 3 bases at V and 3 bases at J; junction bases unmatched: 12. CDR3 sequence (DNA): TGCGCCAGCAGCCAGGGACTTAGTAGCGGGAGATTCTACGAGCAGTACTTC. This translates into CASSQGLSSGRFYEQYF.

The V and J genes are TRBV9 and TRBJ2-3; the match to TRBD1 covers 8 bases. V shed 0 bases, J shed 1 base, and the junction held 4 bases outside the gene matches. The CDR3 is made up of 16 amino acids. The germline V gene has CDR1 SGDLS and CDR2 YYNGEE. The CDR3 DNA is TGTGCCAGCAGCGTAGCCGGACAGGGTGGCACAGATACGCAGTATTTT. It codes for CASSVAGQGGTDTQYF.

The rearrangement links TRBV5-1 to TRBJ1-2, with 7 nucleotides matching TRBD1. Trimming at V came to 6 bases and at J to 3 bases, leaving 5 bases not matched to a gene. The germline V gene encodes CDR1 SGHRS and CDR2 YFSETQ. This CDR3 spans 13 amino acids. CDR3 DNA: TGCGCCAGCACGTCAGGGGGACACTATGGCTACACCTTC. It codes for CASTSGGHYGYTF. Based on the CDR3 plus reference TRBV5-1 and TRBJ1-2, the full variable domain is KAGVTQTPRYLIKTRGQQVTLSCSPISGHRSVSWYQQTPGQGLQFLFEYFSETQRNKGNFPGRFSGRQFSNSRSEMNVSTLELGDSALYLCASTSGGHYGYTFGSGTRLTVV.

This clone was seen many times. This CDR3 is also generated by other DNA sequences in the sample. The V gene is TRBV7-3, the J gene TRBJ2-6; the D gene is possibly TRBD1 (6 bases). The CDR3 sequence is 17 residues long. Germline V gene data show CDR1 as SGHTA and CDR2 as FQGTGA. Deletions cut 5 bases from V and 0 bases from J, with 14 bases between. The CDR3 bases are TGTGCCAGCAGCAGGACAGCCATGTCCTCTGGGGCCAACGTCCTGACTTTC. Residues: CASSRTAMSSGANVLTF.

There are a few counts of this clone. The chain uses TRBV5-1 and TRBJ1-1, with 7 positions matching TRBD1. The CDR3 is 16 residues long. Germline V gene data show CDR1 as SGHRS and CDR2 as YFSETQ. V shed 4 bases, J shed 0 bases, and the junction held 9 bases outside the gene matches. CDR3 nucleotide sequence: TGCGCCAGCAGCCTCCTACCGGGACAGATGAACACTGAAGCTTTCTTT. Its protein product is CASSLLPGQMNTEAFF.

This clone was observed a handful of times. The genes are TRBV6-5 and TRBJ2-3, with D perhaps TRBD1 or TRBD2 (5 bases each). V was trimmed by 4 bases and J by 13 bases, leaving 12 bases between them. The CDR3 has 11 amino acids. Germline lookup yields CDR1 MNHEY and CDR2 SVGAGI. The CDR3 here is CASSSGDRKYF. DNA for the CDR3: TGTGCCAGCAGTTCCGGGGACCGAAAGTATTTT.

This clone showed up many times. The rearrangement links TRBV29-1 to TRBJ2-7; 8 bases map to TRBD2. The CDR3 has 14 amino acids. Per germline, CDR1 SQVTM and CDR2 ANQGSEA. V was pared by 4 bases and J by 5 bases, with 10 bases of the junction left unmatched. In DNA form, the CDR3 reads TGCAGCGTTGTGCGGGGACGGGAGGGGGACGAGCAGTACTTC. Protein product: CSVVRGREGDEQYF.

This clone was seen once. At the DNA level, this CDR3 is encoded by other sequences in the same sample as well. The rearrangement uses TRBV18 and TRBJ2-7; perhaps TRBD2 as D (5 bases). The length of the CDR3 is 14 residues. CDR1 is KGHSH, CDR2 LQKENI, per germline. Between the trimmed V and J ends, which lost 3 bases and 4 bases, there was a span of 13 bases. In DNA, the CDR3 is TGTGCCAGCTCACCCGCCGAGGGTGGGTACGAGCAGTACTTC. Amino acid sequence: CASSPAEGGYEQYF.

The DNA of the CDR3 is TGTGCCAGTAGTTTGGGAAATGGATACGAGCAGTACTTC. Translating it yields CASSLGNGYEQYF. This chain connects TRBV19 to TRBJ2-7; D ambiguous. V lost 5 bases and J 4 bases, leaving 12 bases between the germline ends. CDR1 LNHDA and CDR2 SQIVND come from the germline V gene (reference sequence). This CDR3 comprises 13 residues. Full variable domain (remainder filled in from reference TRBV19 and TRBJ2-7): DGGITQSPKYLFRKEGQNVTLSCEQNLNHDAMYWYRQDPGQGLRLIYYSQIVNDFQKGDIAEGYSVSREKKESFPLTVTSAQKNPTAFYLCASSLGNGYEQYFGPGTRLTVT.

This clone showed up just a few times. The chain is built from TRBV2 and TRBJ2-2, with a tentative D call TRBD1 (6 bases). This CDR3 comprises 16 residues. The germline V gene encodes CDR1 SNHLY and CDR2 FYNNEI. V was trimmed by 6 bases and J by 2 bases, leaving 16 bases between them. The CDR3, as DNA: TGTGCCAGCAGCAAAGGGACAAGTCAAAACACCGGGGAGCTGTTTTTT. It codes for CASSKGTSQNTGELFF. The whole variable domain, filled in from reference TRBV2 and TRBJ2-2, reads EPEVTQTPSHQVTQMGQEVILRCVPISNHLYFYWYRQILGQKVEFLVSFYNNEISEKSEIFDDQFSVERPDGSNFTLKIRSTKLEDSAMYFCASSKGTSQNTGELFFGEGSRLTVL.

This chain joins TRBV4-3 and TRBJ2-1; D is perhaps TRBD2 (6 bases). The CDR3 length is 16 residues. Per the germline V gene, CDR1 is LGHNA and CDR2 is YSLEER. Trimming shortened V by 4 bases and J by 2 bases, and 15 bases separated the two germline ends. This chain's CDR3 is CASSPPRGTTYNEQFF. CDR3 bases: TGCGCCAGCAGCCCTCCCCGGGGGACCACCTACAATGAGCAGTTCTTC.

The rearrangement joins TRBV7-8 to TRBJ2-5; D is uncertain. The germline V and J ends were trimmed by 2 bases and 5 bases, with 15 bases remaining between them. The CDR3 extends over 15 amino acids. The germline CDR1 and CDR2 sequences are SGHVS and FQNEAQ. Written as DNA, the CDR3 is TGTGCCAGCAGCTTACAGGCCCCCCGGTGGGAGACCCAGTACTTC. Its protein product is CASSLQAPRWETQYF.

V usage is TRBV5-1 and J usage is TRBJ2-1; tentative D call: TRBD2 (6 bases). In germline, CDR1 is SGHRS, CDR2 YFSETQ. Trimming stripped 0 bases from V and 7 bases from J, with 14 bases between. This CDR3 region has 15 residues. CDR3 sequence: CASSLDAGRSNEQFF. For the CDR3, the DNA is TGCGCCAGCAGCTTGGATGCGGGACGGAGTAATGAGCAGTTCTTC.

Only a few counts were recorded for this clone. The chain recombines TRBV18 with TRBJ1-5; D remains ambiguous. This CDR3 contains 13 residues. The V gene lost 2 bases and the J gene lost 5 bases, with 7 bases spanning the gap. Germline V gives CDR1 KGHSH, CDR2 LQKENI. The CDR3 loop reads CASSPGLDQPQHF. DNA for the CDR3: TGTGCCAGCTCACCAGGGTTGGATCAGCCCCAGCATTTT.

The chain carries TRBV28 and TRBJ2-7, with D hard to call. The length of the CDR3 is 12 residues. V lost 2 bases, J lost 6 bases, and 8 bases lay in between. Looked up from germline, CDR1 is MDHEN and CDR2 is SYDVKM. The CDR3, as DNA: TGTGCCAGCAGTTTAGTTCTAGGCGAGCAGTACTTC. Translating gives CASSLVLGEQYF.

The chain combines TRBV7-2 with TRBJ2-7; TRBD2 matches 9 bases. The CDR3 extends over 16 amino acids. The germline V gene encodes CDR1 SGHTA and CDR2 FQGNSA. J was trimmed by 7 bases and V by 5 bases; bases with no gene match: 15. CDR3 sequence reads: CASSPGGAGGPREQYF. The CDR3 region has the DNA TGTGCCAGCAGCCCAGGTGGGGCGGGAGGGCCGAGAGAGCAGTACTTC. The complete variable domain, with remaining parts taken from reference TRBV7-2 and TRBJ2-7, reads GAGVSQSPSNKVTEKGKDVELRCDPISGHTALYWYRQSLGQGLEFLIYFQGNSAPDKSGLPSDRFSAERTGGSVSTLTIQRTQQEDSAVYLCASSPGGAGGPREQYFGPGTRLTVT.

This clone was recorded many times. The chain combines TRBV19 with TRBJ2-4, with TRBD1 identical over 9 bases. Germline CDR1 LNHDA, CDR2 SQIVND (reference sequence). There are 15 residues in the CDR3. V gave up 5 bases and J gave up 1 base; unmatched junction bases: 3. CDR3 loop: CASSSGQGAKNIQYF. CDR3 in DNA: TGTGCCAGTAGTTCCGGACAGGGGGCCAAAAACATTCAGTACTTC.

The rearrangement joins TRBV4-3 to TRBJ1-3; D is unresolved. Germline V gene lookup returns CDR1 LGHNA and CDR2 YSLEER. This CDR3 is built from 16 residues. Trimming removed 3 bases from V and 0 bases from J, with 12 bases in between. The CDR3, as DNA: TGCGCCAGCAGCCAGAAGTTCACACACTCTGGAAACACCATATATTTT. It translates to CASSQKFTHSGNTIYF.

This clone has more than one count but fewer than ten. This chain connects TRBV9 to TRBJ2-3, with a weak D call TRBD1 (6 bases). Trimming removed 0 bases from V and 0 bases from J, with 14 bases in between. In germline, CDR1 is SGDLS, CDR2 YYNGEE. This CDR3 contains 17 residues. As DNA, the CDR3 is TGTGCCAGCAGCGTAGTGACAGGCGGAACTAGCACAGATACGCAGTATTTT. Its protein product is CASSVVTGGTSTDTQYF.

This clone was seen a handful of times. V gene TRBV2 combines with J gene TRBJ2-5; 8 bases fit TRBD1. The germline gives CDR1 SNHLY, CDR2 FYNNEI. V dropped 6 bases and J dropped 5; count of bases not matched to a gene: 11. The CDR3 totals 15 residues. The CDR3 protein is CASSTQGARGETQYF. In nucleotides, the CDR3 is TGTGCCAGCAGCACCCAGGGGGCGCGTGGGGAGACCCAGTACTTC.

This clone was seen a few times. The CDR3 is CASSQDHRGSYEQYF. The CDR3, as DNA: TGCGCCAGCAGCCAAGATCACCGGGGGTCCTACGAGCAGTACTTC. The chain links TRBV4-3 to TRBJ2-7, with a tentative D call TRBD2 (6 bases). Trimming shortened V by 0 bases and J by 1 base, and 10 bases separated the two germline ends. Germline loops: CDR1 LGHNA, CDR2 YSLEER. This CDR3 is built from 15 residues.

The gene calls are TRBV7-2 and TRBJ2-5, with D hard to call. Germline V CDR1 and CDR2: SGHTA, FQGNSA. The CDR3 runs to 12 residues. Deletions cut 6 bases from V and 5 bases from J, with 10 bases between. The CDR3 nucleotides are TGTGCCAGCAGTCGCCCCGGCGAGACCCAGTACTTC. This translates into CASSRPGETQYF.

This clone came up a few times. This sequence joins TRBV28 and TRBJ2-5; no firm D call. Trimming took off 6 bases at V and 5 bases at J, with 10 bases between the two ends. CDR3 length: 12 amino acids. The germline CDR1 and CDR2 sequences are MDHEN and SYDVKM. The CDR3 sequence is CASSPRIETQYF. CDR3 nucleotides: TGTGCCAGCAGCCCACGGATCGAGACCCAGTACTTC.

The V and J genes are TRBV25-1 and TRBJ2-2; possible D gene TRBD2, 6 bases. The CDR3 extends over 14 amino acids. Germline CDR1 reads MGHDK; CDR2 reads SYGVNS. Trimming took 5 bases from V and 5 from J, leaving 12 bases between them. The CDR3 nucleotides are TGTGCCAGCAGTCGCCCAGGGAGGACCGGGGAGCTGTTTTTT. It encodes CASSRPGRTGELFF.

The V gene is TRBV29-1, the J gene TRBJ1-5; D not certain. Germline CDR1 is SQVTM and CDR2 is ANQGSEA. Trimming removed 4 bases at V and 2 bases at J, with 9 bases between. The CDR3 has 13 residues. This CDR3 reads CSVAARGNQPQHF. CDR3 DNA sequence: TGCAGCGTTGCGGCGAGGGGCAATCAGCCCCAGCATTTT.